The 9 T cell receptor beta chains presented below share a single source sample, sequenced in a study of cytomegalovirus exposure and HLA in healthy donors. PCR employed 60 Vbeta and 13 Jbeta primers. Method: immunoSEQ multiplex PCR; TCRdb's copy keeps in-frame clones and lacks some. The top ten hold 0.6% to 0.7% of the sample, which has under 250,000 clones, more than 65% seen once. Sequencing was done on a sample of PBMCs. The receptors were gathered from a man in his late teens or twenties in good health and CMV-seronegative.

The rearrangement uses TRBV7-6 and TRBJ1-2; a possible D gene is TRBD1 (6 bases). The CDR3 runs 15 residues. The germline gives CDR1 SGHVS, CDR2 FNYEAQ. With 4 bases removed from V and 6 bases from J, the gap between germline ends came to 18 bases. DNA of the CDR3: TGTGCCAGCAGCTCCCTAGGGGGAATTGGAGATGGCTACACCTTC. Its translation: CASSSLGGIGDGYTF.

CDR3 amino acids: CASSVTGETPYEQYF. CDR3 sequence (DNA): TGTGCCAGCAGCGTCACAGGGGAAACACCTTACGAGCAGTACTTC. J is TRBJ2-7 and V is TRBV13; 7 positions match TRBD1. The J segment lost 4 bases and the V segment lost 5 bases, leaving 11 bases of the junction unmatched. CDR1 is PRHDT, CDR2 FYEKMQ, per germline (reference sequence). CDR3 length equals 15 residues.

The chain joins TRBV9 to TRBJ2-2, with TRBD2 identical over 9 bases. Germline V gives CDR1 SGDLS, CDR2 YYNGEE. After removal of 4 bases from V and 4 bases from J, the junction contained 11 bases not matched to a gene. The CDR3 totals 17 residues. The CDR3 bases are TGTGCCAGCAGCCGTCGGACTTTAGCGGGAGCCACCGGGGAGCTGTTTTTT. As protein: CASSRRTLAGATGELFF.

This chain connects TRBV4-1 to TRBJ1-1, with D unclear. The CDR3 runs 14 residues. Trimming shortened V by 1 base and J by 0 bases, and 6 bases separated the two germline ends. Germline V gene lookup returns CDR1 MGHRA and CDR2 YSYEKL. For the CDR3, the DNA is TGCGCCAGCAGCCAAGCTGGCATGAACACTGAAGCTTTCTTT. Encoded protein: CASSQAGMNTEAFF.

This clone was seen only once. The rearrangement joins TRBV20-1 to TRBJ2-5, with no clear D. From germline, CDR1 is DFQATT and CDR2 SNEGSKA (reference sequence). Trimming left V 6 bases short and J 5 bases short, with 10 bases between. There are 11 residues in the CDR3. The CDR3 reads CSAPRRETQYF. In nucleotides, the CDR3 is TGCAGTGCCCCTCGGCGGGAGACCCAGTACTTC.

The rearrangement links TRBV7-9 to TRBJ1-2; TRBD1 matches 7 bases. Looked up from germline, CDR1 is SEHNR and CDR2 is FQNEAQ (reference sequence). J lost 4 bases, V lost 4 bases, and 9 bases had no gene match. The CDR3 contains 15 residues. This chain's CDR3 is CASSSFGQEIYGYTF. In DNA, the CDR3 is TGTGCCAGCAGCTCCTTCGGACAGGAGATCTATGGCTACACCTTC.

The rearrangement links TRBV6-5 to TRBJ2-1; 7 nucleotides align to TRBD2. The germline gives CDR1 MNHEY, CDR2 SVGAGI. V lost 6 bases, J lost 9 bases, and 11 bases stayed unmatched. This CDR3 is built from 14 residues. CDR3 in DNA: TGTGCCAGCAGGACGCCGGGAGGCACAGGTGAGCAGTTCTTC. This gives the protein CASRTPGGTGEQFF.

The chain has TRBV27 and TRBJ2-7; D might be TRBD1 (5 bases). The CDR3 is 13 amino acids. Germline values: CDR1 MNHEY, CDR2 SMNVEV (reference sequence). Trimming removed 2 bases from V and 1 base from J, with 6 bases in between. The CDR3: CASSLDSSYEQYF. CDR3 DNA: TGTGCCAGCAGTTTAGACAGTTCCTACGAGCAGTACTTC.

The genes are TRBV2 and TRBJ2-7; 7 bases agree with TRBD1. CDR1 and CDR2 (germline): SNHLY, FYNNEI. The CDR3 contains 14 residues. Trimming took 7 bases from V and 2 from J; bases not matched to a gene: 8. The CDR3 DNA follows: TGTGCCAGCACCTCCGGACAGGCCCCCTACGAGCAGTACTTC. It yields the protein CASTSGQAPYEQYF.